This TCR beta chain was captured by sequencing in a study of shared clonotypes between healthy human individuals. Study-level findings and limits: Shared across several donors were 4% to 6% of the naive CD4 clonotypes. Sampling involved blood alone; tissue repertoires likely differ. Genetic and exposure-history diversity was limited by the small donor number.

This clone was picked up one time. As yet, its antigen is unknown. The authors ran the assay at deep level. Sequenced by immunoSEQ multiplex PCR; TCRdb stores in-frame clones only, minus some. Among about 1 million clones listed, about 75% were seen once. V shed 3 bases and J shed 6 bases, with 12 bases lying between them. This CDR3 has 14 residues. Germline values: CDR1 KGHSH, CDR2 LQKENI. Sequencing was performed on memory CD4+ T cells sorted from blood. Subset in this sample: CD45RA-negative fraction. This chain uses TRBV18 with TRBJ2-1, with a weak D call TRBD1 (5 bases). The TCR sequence derives from a man aged 18 to 29 in good health. CDR3 nucleotide sequence: TGTGCCAGCTCACCGAGCAGGGTGGGCAATGAGCAGTTCTTC. It yields the protein CASSPSRVGNEQFF.